These 23 T cell receptor beta chains came from one sample sequenced in a study of tumor-infiltrating lymphocytes in primary liver carcinoma. Joint extraction of RNA and DNA used roughly 20-32 mg of bulk tissue that was unsorted. Total RNA (roughly 530 ng) served as template for TCR beta cDNA synthesis primed by a constant-region primer. Three-round nested multiplex PCR performed with slightly modified ARM-PCR produced the TCR beta libraries. Use of TRBV1-TRBV30 forward primers with a C-beta reverse primer characterized the first two PCR rounds, which lasted ten to eleven cycles each. MiXCR, run by TCRdb on the multiplex PCR reads, gives a single entry per CDR3 protein. The sample yields roughly 120,000 distinct CDR3 sequences, roughly three fifths seen once. Sequenced sample: liver tumor tissue from sampling region 3. Specified subset: tumor region T3, left-lateral pole. Source of these receptors: a woman in her sixties or seventies with primary liver carcinoma and hepatitis B virus infection.

This clonotype occurred a few times. The gene calls are TRBV5-1 and TRBJ2-1, with TRBD2 identical over 12 bases. V lost 4 bases to trimming and J lost 0 bases; unmatched junction nucleotides: 11. The CDR3 is 19 amino acids. Germline CDR1 reads SGHRS; CDR2 reads YFSETQ. CDR3: CASSLDTASGRASYNEQFF. CDR3 bases: TGCGCCAGCAGCCTAGATACCGCTAGCGGGAGGGCCTCCTACAATGAGCAGTTCTTC.

As regards this clonotype: This likely comes from a read error, as the CDR3 has no conserved phenylalanine or tryptophan at its end. V gene TRBV11-2 combines with J gene TRBJ1-6; D call uncertain. Germline V lookup: CDR1 SGHAT, CDR2 FQNNGV. The V end was cut by 3 bases, the J end by 9 bases, with 12 bases between. This CDR3 has 14 residues. The CDR3 is CASSFMHDRSPLHS. DNA for the CDR3: TGTGCCAGCAGCTTCATGCATGACCGTTCACCCCTCCACTCT.

This clonotype was detected ten times or more. The chain uses TRBV29-1 and TRBJ2-3, with D possibly TRBD1 on 5 matching bases. V was shortened by 3 bases and J by 0 bases, with 19 bases between the two germline ends. The germline gives CDR1 SQVTM, CDR2 ANQGSEA. This CDR3 is 17 amino acids long. CDR3: CSVEDTGAPSSTDTQYF. The CDR3 DNA follows: TGCAGCGTTGAGGACACCGGCGCGCCGTCTAGCACAGATACGCAGTATTTT.

The rearrangement uses TRBV11-2 and TRBJ2-5, with 12 bases matching TRBD2. This CDR3 spans 15 amino acids. V shed 7 bases, J shed 1 base, and the junction held 4 bases outside the gene matches. Germline CDR1 is SGHAT and CDR2 is FQNNGV. CDR3 amino acids: CASIGLAGTQETQYF. As DNA, the CDR3 is TGTGCCAGCATAGGACTAGCGGGAACCCAAGAGACCCAGTACTTC. Drawing the rest from reference TRBV11-2 and TRBJ2-5, the complete variable domain is EAGVAQSPRYKIIEKRQSVAFWCNPISGHATLYWYQQILGQGPKLLIQFQNNGVVDDSQLPKDRFSAERLKGVDSTLKIQPAKLEDSAVYLCASIGLAGTQETQYFGPGTRLLVL.

The chain has TRBV5-1 and TRBJ1-2; perhaps TRBD1 as D (5 bases). Trimming stripped 2 bases from V and 8 bases from J, with 19 bases between. This CDR3 contains 15 residues. CDR1 and CDR2 from the germline V gene are SGHRS and YFSETQ. CDR3 residues: CASSLSGDSNRGYTF. CDR3 in DNA: TGCGCCAGCAGCTTATCCGGAGACAGTAATAGGGGCTACACCTTC. The whole variable domain, filled in from reference TRBV5-1 and TRBJ1-2, reads KAGVTQTPRYLIKTRGQQVTLSCSPISGHRSVSWYQQTPGQGLQFLFEYFSETQRNKGNFPGRFSGRQFSNSRSEMNVSTLELGDSALYLCASSLSGDSNRGYTFGSGTRLTVV.

This clonotype was seen ten or more times. V usage is TRBV14 and J usage is TRBJ2-7; TRBD2 matches at 8 bases. This CDR3 region has 20 residues. Germline values: CDR1 SGHDN, CDR2 FVKESK. After removal of 0 bases from V and 4 bases from J, the junction contained 20 bases not matched to a gene. The CDR3 bases are TGTGCCAGCAGCCAAGAAGGAAGCGGGAGCCTGAAGAGTCGTTCATACGAGCAGTACTTC. Translated: CASSQEGSGSLKSRSYEQYF. The variable domain in full, completed from reference TRBV14 and TRBJ2-7, reads EAGVTQFPSHSVIEKGQTVTLRCDPISGHDNLYWYRRVMGKEIKFLLHFVKESKQDESGMPNNRFLAERTGGTYSTLKVQPAELEDSGVYFCASSQEGSGSLKSRSYEQYFGPGTRLTVT.

Comments on this clonotype: An end of the junction differs from the germline gene, which may be a read error. The rearrangement uses TRBV5-6 and TRBJ2-1; the D is unclear. The CDR3 runs to 17 residues. Germline V gene data show CDR1 as SGHDT and CDR2 as YYEEEE. The CDR3 here is CVSSMYPPWSSRRGQFF. The CDR3, as DNA: TGTGTCAGCAGCATGTACCCCCCTTGGAGTAGCAGGAGAGGGCAGTTCTTC.

V gene TRBV4-1 combines with J gene TRBJ2-2; possibly TRBD2 for D (5 bases). CDR1 is MGHRA, CDR2 YSYEKL, per germline. The CDR3 runs to 17 residues. The V and J ends lost 1 base and 15 bases respectively, with 27 bases between them. The CDR3 region is CASSQVDMGFPTRDLFF. In DNA form, the CDR3 reads TGCGCCAGCAGCCAAGTAGACATGGGATTTCCGACCCGGGATTTGTTTTTT.

In its sample, this clonotype was seen many times. This chain joins TRBV5-6 and TRBJ2-5, with D tentatively TRBD2 (6 bases). CDR1 and CDR2 (germline): SGHDT, YYEEEE. This CDR3 region has 16 residues. V shed 4 bases and J shed 4 bases, with 20 bases lying between them. The DNA of the CDR3 is TGTGCCAGCAGCCCCCGGGGAGGCGGGACTGGAGAGACCCAGTACTTC. This codes for CASSPRGGGTGETQYF.

Points on this clonotype: An end of the junction differs from the germline gene, which may be a read error. The gene calls are TRBV29-1 and TRBJ2-7, with D possibly matching TRBD2 (6 bases). This CDR3 comprises 12 residues. Per germline, CDR1 SQVTM and CDR2 ANQGSEA. CDR3 region: CGVGDFAYEQYF. The CDR3 bases are TGCGGCGTCGGGGACTTCGCCTACGAGCAGTACTTC.

Details on this clonotype: A much larger clonotype is one base distant, so this may be a read error. The V and J genes are TRBV12-3 or TRBV12-4 and TRBJ2-5, with D unresolved. V lost 2 bases and J 3 bases, leaving 25 bases between the germline ends. The CDR3 has 19 residues. The CDR3: CASSLMDWLPPNPEETQYF. CDR3 nucleotide sequence: TGTGCCAGCAGTTTAATGGATTGGCTCCCCCCCAACCCTGAAGAGACCCAGTACTTC.

The chain has TRBV11-1 and TRBJ1-1; weak D call: TRBD1 (5 bases). V lost 10 bases and J lost 1, with 16 bases in between. Germline values: CDR1 SGHAT, CDR2 FQDESV (reference sequence). The CDR3 spans 14 residues. CDR3 nucleotide sequence: TGTGCCAATAACTTGCGGAGGGGGAACACTGAAGCTTTCTTT. Translating gives CANNLRRGNTEAFF.

On this clonotype itself: Compared with germline, one end of the junction differs, possibly owing to a read error. The V and J genes are TRBV7-8 and TRBJ1-1, with a tentative D call TRBD1 (5 bases). There are 16 residues in the CDR3. The germline CDR1 and CDR2 sequences are SGHVS and FQNEAQ. The CDR3 bases are TGTGCCAGTAGCTTACGTCGGGACGTTATGAACACTGAAGCTTTCTTT. It yields the protein CASSLRRDVMNTEAFF.

A remark on this clonotype: The germline gene is not matched at one end of the junction; a read error may be the cause. The chain employs TRBV12-5 and TRBJ2-1, with D tentatively TRBD2 (6 bases). Looked up from germline, CDR1 is LGHNT and CDR2 is FRNRAP. The CDR3 contains 13 residues. The DNA for the CDR3 is TGTACTAGTGACCGAGGGACTTTCAATGAGCAGTTCTTC. This translates into CTSDRGTFNEQFF.

The chain employs TRBV6-1 and TRBJ2-7; tentatively, D is TRBD2 (5 bases). In germline, CDR1 is MNHNS, CDR2 SASEGT. There are 13 residues in the CDR3. V was shortened by 4 bases and J by 6 bases, with 13 bases between the two germline ends. The CDR3, as DNA: TGTGCCAGCAGTGCGACCGTGACTACCGAGCAGTACTTC. Residues: CASSATVTTEQYF.

The chain employs TRBV28 and TRBJ1-2; D is ambiguous. Germline lookup yields CDR1 MDHEN and CDR2 SYDVKM. Trimming removed 7 bases from V and 4 bases from J, with 19 bases in between. CDR3 size: 15 residues. As DNA, the CDR3 is TGTGCCAGCAAGGCACTTGGAGGAGGAATCTATGGCTACACCTTC. It specifies CASKALGGGIYGYTF.

About this clonotype itself: This may come from a read error, since a much larger clone is one base off. Here the CDR3 DNA reads TGTGCCAGCAGTGTGGCAGTGAACACTGAAGCTTTCTTT. It specifies CASSVAVNTEAFF. This rearrangement joins TRBV6-1 to TRBJ1-1; D gene unclear. V was trimmed by 4 bases and J by 0 bases, leaving 6 bases between them. Per germline, CDR1 MNHNS and CDR2 SASEGT. CDR3 length: 13 residues.

Notes on this clonotype: Germline and junction disagree at one end, which may indicate a read error. V gene TRBV11-2 combines with J gene TRBJ1-1; D may be TRBD1 (5 bases). CDR1 and CDR2 from the germline V gene are SGHAT and FQNNGV. This CDR3 is built from 13 residues. In DNA, the CDR3 is TGTGGCAGCAGCCCAGGGTATCACATTGAAGCTTTCTTT. Protein sequence: CGSSPGYHIEAFF.

This clonotype has a handful of counts. As DNA, the CDR3 is TGTGCCAGTAGTTCGGGAGGCGACTACGAGCAGTACTTC. Its translation: CASSSGGDYEQYF. The chain recombines TRBV19 with TRBJ2-7; 7 nucleotides line up with TRBD2. The germline V gene has CDR1 LNHDA and CDR2 SQIVND (reference sequence). V lost 5 bases and J lost 3; bases outside the gene matches: 4. This CDR3 has 13 amino acids.

As for this clonotype: A clone one base away is much larger, so this may be a read error. The final CDR3 position lacks the conserved phenylalanine or tryptophan, pointing to a likely read error. CDR3 coding DNA: TGTGCCAGCAGCTTGCGGCAGGGGAGGGCTGAAGCTTTCTCT. Amino acids: CASSLRQGRAEAFS. V gene TRBV5-4 combines with J gene TRBJ1-1; the D gene is possibly TRBD1 (6 bases). CDR1 SGHNT and CDR2 YYREEE come from the germline V gene (reference sequence). The CDR3 is 14 residues long. The V and J ends lost 1 base and 6 bases respectively, with 13 bases between them.

This clonotype has ten or more counts. This chain joins TRBV12-3 or TRBV12-4 and TRBJ2-1; 8 positions agree with TRBD1. The junction had 5 bases not matched to a gene; V was cut back by 5 bases and J by 8 bases. This CDR3 is built from 13 residues. The DNA of the CDR3 is TGTGCCAGCAGTGATCAGGGGGCCGATGAGCAGTTCTTC. It codes for CASSDQGADEQFF.

The genes are TRBV28 and TRBJ1-2; no clear D. V shed 3 bases and J shed 7 bases, with 9 bases lying between them. CDR3 length equals 12 residues. Germline V lookup: CDR1 MDHEN, CDR2 SYDVKM. The CDR3: CASSLGRCGYTF. The CDR3 region has the DNA TGTGCCAGCAGTTTGGGTCGGTGTGGCTACACCTTC.

In the case of this clonotype: One end of the junction does not line up with germline, which may come from a read error. The chain is built from TRBV29-1 and TRBJ2-3, with D unresolved. The V gene's germline CDR1 is SQVTM and CDR2 ANQGSEA. The CDR3 extends over 10 amino acids. This chain's CDR3 is CIVDTDTRYF. The CDR3 DNA reads as TGCATCGTGGATACAGATACGCGGTATTTT.